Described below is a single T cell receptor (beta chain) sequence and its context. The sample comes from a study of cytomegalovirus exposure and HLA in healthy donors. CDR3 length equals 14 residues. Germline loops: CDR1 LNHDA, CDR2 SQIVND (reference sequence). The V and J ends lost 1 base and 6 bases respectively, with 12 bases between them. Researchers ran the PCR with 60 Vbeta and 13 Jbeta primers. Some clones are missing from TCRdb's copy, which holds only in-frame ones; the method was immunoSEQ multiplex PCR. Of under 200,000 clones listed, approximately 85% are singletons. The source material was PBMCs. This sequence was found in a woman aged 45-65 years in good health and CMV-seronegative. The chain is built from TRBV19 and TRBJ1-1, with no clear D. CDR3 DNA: TGTGCCAGTAGTATAGTATCGGCGGCTGCTGAAGCTTTCTTT. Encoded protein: CASSIVSAAAEAFF.